The next 14 T cell receptor beta chains were all read from a single sample in a study of vaccination and CD4 T cells after COVID-19 (dated by TCRdb to between 2022 and 2023). The treatment or condition label on this specimen signifies: roughly ten-day PBMC culture with coronavirus spike peptide pools or control peptides (ViraFEST assay). Library method: PCR. The instrument given in TCRdb is Illumina iSeq 100. At the Johns Hopkins FTIC core, DNA from the cultured CD4+ T cells underwent TCR sequencing with the Oncomine TCR Beta short-read assay. TCRdb cleaned the public reads at Q25 with fastp, built clones with MiXCR and kept in-frame beta chains. Rows with one shared CDR3 protein collapse into an entry with the most common genes and DNA. The sample profile shows approximately 20,000 distinct CDR3 sequences; 30% to 40% of them were found once. 13% to 15% of the sample is in the top ten clones. These receptors' antigens are unknown.

Sequences were obtained from cultured CD4+ T cells from blood. These receptors were taken from a human donor with COVID-19.

This chain uses TRBV18 with TRBJ2-7; D uncertain. CDR3 length: 12 amino acids. The V gene's germline CDR1 is KGHSH and CDR2 LQKENI. The ends were cut back, 5 bases at V and 7 bases at J, with 12 bases in the middle. In DNA, the CDR3 is TGTGCCAGCTCATCGTCAGGATTGGAGCAGTACTTC. Encoded protein: CASSSSGLEQYF.

The chain recombines TRBV18 with TRBJ2-3; 9 nucleotides agree with TRBD1. The germline V gene encodes CDR1 KGHSH and CDR2 LQKENI. The CDR3 sequence is 15 residues long. The junction had 6 bases not matched to a gene; V was cut back by 6 bases and J by 2 bases. The CDR3 sequence: CASSPTGGLTDTQYF. The CDR3 DNA is TGTGCCAGCTCCCCGACAGGGGGTCTCACAGATACGCAGTATTTT.

This clonotype was found a few times. This rearrangement joins TRBV7-6 to TRBJ2-2; weak D call: TRBD2 (5 bases). The CDR3 sequence is 14 residues long. V was shortened by 5 bases and J by 5 bases, with 12 bases between the two germline ends. Germline CDR1 SGHVS, CDR2 FNYEAQ. The CDR3 is CASSLTRGTGELFF. The DNA for the CDR3 is TGTGCCAGCAGCCTTACCCGAGGGACCGGGGAGCTGTTTTTT. Full variable domain (missing parts from reference TRBV7-6 and TRBJ2-2): GAGVSQSPRYKVTKRGQDVALRCDPISGHVSLYWYRQALGQGPEFLTYFNYEAQQDKSGLPNDRFSAERPEGSISTLTIQRTEQRDSAMYRCASSLTRGTGELFFGEGSRLTVL.

This clonotype has only a few counts. The chain has TRBV11-2 and TRBJ1-5; the D is unclear. The CDR3 runs to 15 residues. Germline V CDR1 and CDR2: SGHAT, FQNNGV. Trimming took off 0 bases at V and 6 bases at J, with 12 bases between the two ends. This CDR3 reads CASSLDREGSQPQHF. The CDR3 DNA reads TGTGCCAGCAGCTTAGATCGGGAGGGTAGTCAGCCCCAGCATTTT.

The chain recombines TRBV19 with TRBJ1-2; D gene ambiguous. With 3 bases removed from V and 3 bases from J, the gap between germline ends came to 11 bases. Germline CDR1 and CDR2: LNHDA and SQIVND (reference sequence). There are 14 residues in the CDR3. The DNA of the CDR3 is TGTGCCAGTAGTATCCCTTTTGGAGACTATGGCTACACCTTC. Amino acids: CASSIPFGDYGYTF.

The chain combines TRBV2 with TRBJ2-3, with TRBD2 matching 9 bases. This CDR3 contains 14 residues. Germline assignment: CDR1 SNHLY and CDR2 FYNNEI. Losses at the gene ends were 3 bases for V and 9 bases for J; bases not matched to a gene: 7. The CDR3 spells CASSDAGGRVTQYF. The DNA for the CDR3 is TGTGCCAGCAGTGACGCGGGGGGGCGGGTAACGCAGTATTTT.

CDR3 nucleotide sequence: TGTGCCAGTAGTATACGGGCCACGAACACTGAAGCTTTCTTT. It yields the protein CASSIRATNTEAFF. The chain joins TRBV19 to TRBJ1-1, with D unclear. There are 14 residues in the CDR3. V dropped 2 bases and J dropped 1 base, with 8 bases sitting between them. CDR1 and CDR2 from the germline V gene are LNHDA and SQIVND (reference sequence).

Sample share makes this clonotype medium-sized. J is TRBJ1-4 and V is TRBV24-1; D ambiguous. With 4 bases removed from V and 5 bases from J, the gap between germline ends came to 13 bases. Germline V gene sequence: CDR1 KGHDR, CDR2 SFDVKD. This CDR3 has 15 residues. The CDR3 nucleotides are TGTGCCACCAGTGACGCGACGGCCGAAAATGAAAAACTGTTTTTT. Its translation: CATSDATAENEKLFF.

This clonotype came up a few times. The chain couples TRBV10-3 to TRBJ1-6; 8 bases agree with TRBD1. CDR1 and CDR2 (germline): ENHRY, SYGVKD. The CDR3 runs to 14 residues. The V and J ends lost 2 bases and 7 bases, in that order; junction bases with no gene match: 1. CDR3: CAISEAGGNSPLHF. CDR3 coding DNA: TGTGCCATCAGTGAGGCAGGGGGCAATTCACCCCTCCACTTT.

This clonotype was recorded once. V is TRBV2 and J is TRBJ1-4; D might be TRBD1 (5 bases). V dropped 10 bases and J dropped 4 bases, with 13 bases sitting between them. This CDR3 has 13 amino acids. The germline CDR1 and CDR2 sequences are SNHLY and FYNNEI. The CDR3 bases are TGTGCCACCCGGGGCACAGGTAATGAAAAACTGTTTTTT. Translation gives CATRGTGNEKLFF.

Of note for this clonotype: The CDR3 does not close with the conserved phenylalanine or tryptophan, likely indicating a read error. The J gene is TRBJ2-3, the V gene TRBV15; D is perhaps TRBD2 (5 bases). Per the germline V gene, CDR1 is LNHNV and CDR2 is YYDKDF (reference sequence). The V gene lost 5 bases and the J gene lost 0 bases, with 12 bases spanning the gap. The CDR3 totals 15 residues. CDR3 sequence: CATSEWRTSTDTQYL. CDR3 coding DNA: TGTGCCACCAGCGAATGGCGGACTAGCACAGATACGCAGTATCTT.

Only a few counts were recorded for this clonotype. The gene calls are TRBV20-1 and TRBJ1-5; D not certain. With 1 base removed from V and 5 bases from J, the gap between germline ends came to 12 bases. In germline, CDR1 is DFQATT, CDR2 SNEGSKA (reference sequence). The length of the CDR3 is 14 residues. The CDR3 loop reads CSARAGRVHQPQHF. CDR3 DNA: TGCAGTGCTAGAGCAGGAAGGGTCCATCAGCCCCAGCATTTT.

Only a few counts were recorded for this clonotype. V and J are TRBV28 and TRBJ2-3, with TRBD1 identical over 7 bases. V was clipped by 2 bases and J by 8 bases; unmatched bases: 7. Per the germline V gene, CDR1 is MDHEN and CDR2 is SYDVKM. This CDR3 contains 14 residues. CDR3 protein: CASSLAGGHGTQYF. The CDR3 nucleotides are TGTGCCAGCAGTTTAGCAGGGGGTCATGGTACGCAGTATTTT. Supplemented by reference TRBV28 and TRBJ2-3, the full variable domain reads DVKVTQSSRYLVKRTGEKVFLECVQDMDHENMFWYRQDPGLGLRLIYFSYDVKMKEKGDIPEGYSVSREKKERFSLILESASTNQTSMYLCASSLAGGHGTQYFGPGTRLTVL.

The chain employs TRBV7-2 and TRBJ2-3, with D perhaps being TRBD1 or TRBD2 (5 bases each). Trimming took 3 bases from V and 4 from J, leaving 11 bases between them. Germline CDR1 reads SGHTA; CDR2 reads FQGNSA. The length of the CDR3 is 14 residues. The CDR3 region is CASSFRDGADTQYF. In DNA form, the CDR3 reads TGTGCCAGCAGCTTTAGGGACGGCGCAGATACGCAGTATTTT.